This entry lists 32 T cell receptor beta chains sequenced from one sample in a study of pediatric ulcerative colitis. Repertoires were generated with immunoSEQ multiplex PCR, while TCRdb's copy carries only in-frame clones and drops some. The sample yields about 64,000 clones, 70% to 85% seen once. The sequenced sample consisted of blood. All receptors derive from a boy aged 5-17 years with moderate ulcerative colitis.

The J gene is TRBJ1-5, the V gene TRBV7-9; perhaps TRBD1 as D (6 bases). Germline V gene sequence: CDR1 SEHNR, CDR2 FQNEAQ (reference sequence). The germline V and J ends were trimmed by 5 bases and 0 bases, with 11 bases remaining between them. The CDR3 spans 15 residues. The CDR3 DNA reads as TGTGCCAGCAGCCCCGGACAGACTAGCAATCAGCCCCAGCATTTT. Translated: CASSPGQTSNQPQHF.

V gene TRBV7-9 combines with J gene TRBJ1-4; D uncertain. The germline V and J ends were trimmed by 2 bases and 0 bases, with 7 bases remaining between them. Looked up from germline, CDR1 is SEHNR and CDR2 is FQNEAQ (reference sequence). The CDR3 has 15 amino acids. The CDR3 region has the DNA TGTGCCAGCAGCTTATACCGAGCAACTAATGAAAAACTGTTTTTT. Translated, it gives CASSLYRATNEKLFF.

The J gene is TRBJ2-6, the V gene TRBV9; D is possibly TRBD2 (7 bases). This CDR3 region has 18 residues. V lost 0 bases, J lost 0 bases, and 13 bases lay in between. Per the germline V gene, CDR1 is SGDLS and CDR2 is YYNGEE. The CDR3 nucleotides read TGTGCCAGCAGCGTAGGAGGGGGGGCGCACTCTGGGGCCAACGTCCTGACTTTC. It specifies CASSVGGGAHSGANVLTF.

The CDR3 loop reads CASSLGGTRGADTQYF. In DNA form, the CDR3 reads TGCGCCAGCAGCTTGGGAGGGACTAGGGGCGCAGATACGCAGTATTTT. The J gene is TRBJ2-3, the V gene TRBV5-1; TRBD2 matches at 8 bases. This CDR3 is built from 16 residues. The V gene end was trimmed by 0 bases and the J gene end by 4 bases; junction bases not matched to a gene: 7. Germline lookup yields CDR1 SGHRS and CDR2 YFSETQ. Full variable domain (missing parts from reference TRBV5-1 and TRBJ2-3): KAGVTQTPRYLIKTRGQQVTLSCSPISGHRSVSWYQQTPGQGLQFLFEYFSETQRNKGNFPGRFSGRQFSNSRSEMNVSTLELGDSALYLCASSLGGTRGADTQYFGPGTRLTVL.

This chain links TRBV18 with TRBJ1-1, with TRBD1 as a possible D gene (5 bases). Germline V gene data show CDR1 as KGHSH and CDR2 as LQKENI. This CDR3 comprises 15 residues. V lost 1 base and J lost 3, with 12 bases in between. The CDR3 DNA is TGTGCCAGCTCACCACATAAGGGGCGGGACACTGAAGCTTTCTTT. Encoded protein: CASSPHKGRDTEAFF.

The chain links TRBV7-2 to TRBJ1-6; the D gene is possibly TRBD1 (6 bases). The germline V gene has CDR1 SGHTA and CDR2 FQGNSA. V dropped 1 base and J dropped 7 bases, with 8 bases sitting between them. This CDR3 spans 14 amino acids. CDR3 coding DNA: TGTGCCAGCAGCTTAGACAGGGTAAATTCACCCCTCCACTTT. Translation gives CASSLDRVNSPLHF.

The chain is built from TRBV29-1 and TRBJ2-2; tentatively, D is TRBD2 (5 bases). In germline, CDR1 is SQVTM, CDR2 ANQGSEA. The germline V and J ends were trimmed by 4 bases and 4 bases, with 16 bases remaining between them. There are 15 residues in the CDR3. CDR3 sequence: CSVGRTQAGTGELFF. For the CDR3, the DNA is TGCAGCGTTGGTCGGACCCAGGCGGGCACCGGGGAGCTGTTTTTT.

This chain links TRBV9 with TRBJ1-4; 9 bases fit TRBD1. V was pared by 3 bases and J by 14 bases, with 8 bases of the junction left unmatched. The germline V gene encodes CDR1 SGDLS and CDR2 YYNGEE. This CDR3 region has 13 residues. The DNA for the CDR3 is TGTGCCAGCAGCGGATCCGAGGGGACAGGGCTGTTTTTT. Protein product: CASSGSEGTGLFF. The whole variable domain, remainder taken from reference TRBV9 and TRBJ1-4, is DSGVTQTPKHLITATGQRVTLRCSPRSGDLSVYWYQQSLDQGLQFLIQYYNGEERAKGNILERFSAQQFPDLHSELNLSSLELGDSALYFCASSGSEGTGLFFGSGTQLSVL.

This clone was seen only a few times. J is TRBJ1-1 and V is TRBV27; 7 nucleotides match TRBD1. This CDR3 is built from 15 residues. Trimming at V came to 2 bases and at J to 5 bases, leaving 8 bases not matched to a gene. The germline gives CDR1 MNHEY, CDR2 SMNVEV (reference sequence). CDR3 in DNA: TGTGCCAGCAGTTTAAGCCCCGACAGGGATACTGAAGCTTTCTTT. Amino acids: CASSLSPDRDTEAFF.

The chain joins TRBV18 to TRBJ2-2, with a tentative D call TRBD2 (5 bases). This CDR3 contains 16 residues. Germline V lookup: CDR1 KGHSH, CDR2 LQKENI. The V and J ends lost 6 bases and 4 bases respectively, with 18 bases between them. The CDR3 DNA follows: TGTGCCAGCTCTCCGAAAGGGCCAGGAGGCACCGGGGAGCTGTTTTTT. It codes for CASSPKGPGGTGELFF.

The V gene is TRBV29-1, the J gene TRBJ2-6; 8 positions agree with TRBD2. CDR3 size: 17 residues. CDR1 is SQVTM and CDR2 is ANQGSEA in the germline V gene. CDR3 sequence: CSAYGGARESGANVLTF. The CDR3 DNA follows: TGCAGTGCCTACGGGGGGGCCAGGGAGTCTGGGGCCAACGTCCTGACTTTC.

This chain uses TRBV9 with TRBJ1-4, with D hard to call. This CDR3 is built from 16 residues. In germline, CDR1 is SGDLS, CDR2 YYNGEE. V was shortened by 4 bases and J by 8 bases, with 21 bases between the two germline ends. The CDR3 nucleotides are TGTGCCAGCAGCCGCAGTATCACGGACGGTGGGGAAAAACTGTTTTTT. Translated: CASSRSITDGGEKLFF.

The genes are TRBV11-2 and TRBJ1-2; 8 bases are a match to TRBD1. V was clipped by 1 base and J by 8 bases; unmatched bases: 9. CDR3 length: 15 residues. The germline V gene has CDR1 SGHAT and CDR2 FQNNGV. This CDR3 reads CASSLALQGAGGYTF. CDR3 sequence (DNA): TGTGCCAGCAGCTTAGCCCTCCAGGGGGCCGGGGGCTACACCTTC.

The chain couples TRBV6-1 to TRBJ2-1, with D possibly being TRBD1 (6 bases). CDR1 is MNHNS, CDR2 SASEGT, per germline. This CDR3 is 13 amino acids long. V shed 4 bases and J shed 9 bases, with 13 bases lying between them. Written as DNA, the CDR3 is TGTGCCAGCAGTGCGAGACAGGACGGTGAGCAGTTCTTC. Translation: CASSARQDGEQFF.

The chain is built from TRBV4-1 and TRBJ2-4; unclear D gene. Germline V gene data show CDR1 as MGHRA and CDR2 as YSYEKL. This CDR3 contains 17 residues. V was pared by 3 bases and J by 0 bases, with 15 bases between. The CDR3 protein is CASSHSLDSLAKNIQYF. The DNA of the CDR3 is TGCGCCAGCAGCCACTCCCTTGACTCTCTAGCCAAAAACATTCAGTACTTC.

This clone was seen a single time. V gene TRBV7-2 combines with J gene TRBJ1-2; a possible D gene is TRBD1 (5 bases). This CDR3 has 15 amino acids. The V end was cut by 5 bases, the J end by 0 bases, with 13 bases between. The germline CDR1 and CDR2 sequences are SGHTA and FQGNSA. CDR3 in DNA: TGTGCCAGCAGCGACCCAGGGTTAGCTAACTATGGCTACACCTTC. This translates into CASSDPGLANYGYTF. The whole variable domain, filled in from reference TRBV7-2 and TRBJ1-2, reads GAGVSQSPSNKVTEKGKDVELRCDPISGHTALYWYRQSLGQGLEFLIYFQGNSAPDKSGLPSDRFSAERTGGSVSTLTIQRTQQEDSAVYLCASSDPGLANYGYTFGSGTRLTVV.

This sequence joins TRBV19 and TRBJ2-1; D is perhaps TRBD1 (5 bases). V lost 6 bases and J lost 0, with 12 bases in between. The CDR3 totals 15 residues. The V gene's germline CDR1 is LNHDA and CDR2 SQIVND (reference sequence). Here the CDR3 reads CASSQDISSYNEQFF. The CDR3 coding sequence is TGTGCCAGTAGCCAGGACATTAGCTCCTACAATGAGCAGTTCTTC.

The chain combines TRBV5-1 with TRBJ1-5; D uncertain. Germline-derived CDR1 and CDR2 are SGHRS and YFSETQ. The V and J ends lost 0 bases and 2 bases respectively, with 9 bases between them. The CDR3 runs 15 residues. DNA for the CDR3: TGCGCCAGCAGCTTGGGCGGGTTGGGCAATCAGCCCCAGCATTTT. This codes for CASSLGGLGNQPQHF. Supplemented by reference TRBV5-1 and TRBJ1-5, the full variable domain reads KAGVTQTPRYLIKTRGQQVTLSCSPISGHRSVSWYQQTPGQGLQFLFEYFSETQRNKGNFPGRFSGRQFSNSRSEMNVSTLELGDSALYLCASSLGGLGNQPQHFGDGTRLSIL.

V gene TRBV14 combines with J gene TRBJ2-2; 8 nucleotides agree with TRBD1. The V segment lost 3 bases and the J segment 7 bases; nucleotides outside the gene matches: 16. Per the germline V gene, CDR1 is SGHDN and CDR2 is FVKESK. This CDR3 contains 18 residues. This chain's CDR3 is CASSHIETWSGGLGELFF. CDR3 in DNA: TGTGCCAGCAGCCATATTGAAACTTGGTCAGGGGGCCTCGGGGAGCTGTTTTTT.

This clone appeared a few times. The V call is TRBV4-1, the J call TRBJ2-1, with D perhaps TRBD2 (6 bases). Deletions cut 1 base from V and 0 bases from J, with 10 bases between. Germline CDR1 MGHRA, CDR2 YSYEKL. The CDR3 has 16 residues. CDR3 loop: CASSQVLASSYNEQFF. The CDR3 DNA follows: TGCGCCAGCAGCCAAGTTCTAGCGAGCTCCTACAATGAGCAGTTCTTC.

V and J are TRBV4-2 and TRBJ2-7, with 10 nucleotides matching TRBD1. CDR1 and CDR2 from the germline V gene are LGHNA and YNFKEQ. CDR3 length: 17 residues. V shed 1 base, J shed 7 bases, and the junction held 13 bases outside the gene matches. As DNA, the CDR3 is TGTGCCAGCAGCCAAGGTGATGGGACAGGGGTGGCTCAAGAGCAGTACTTC. It codes for CASSQGDGTGVAQEQYF.

This clone was observed a single time. The rearrangement joins TRBV19 to TRBJ1-3; D is ambiguous. Germline assignment: CDR1 LNHDA and CDR2 SQIVND (reference sequence). This CDR3 contains 14 residues. The V end was cut by 7 bases, the J end by 3 bases, with 13 bases between. The CDR3 spells CASTSDNYGNTIYF. Written as DNA, the CDR3 is TGTGCCAGTACCTCAGATAATTATGGAAACACCATATATTTT.

The rearrangement uses TRBV5-6 and TRBJ2-3; 11 bases are a match to TRBD2. V trimming: 4 bases; J trimming: 2 bases; junction bases outside the gene matches: 3. CDR1 is SGHDT and CDR2 is YYEEEE in the germline V gene. This CDR3 is built from 15 residues. Here the CDR3 DNA reads TGTGCCAGCAGCGTAGCGGGGGGGACCACAGATACGCAGTATTTT. This encodes CASSVAGGTTDTQYF.

This clone has a single count. The chain combines TRBV7-2 with TRBJ1-1; D uncertain. Germline V gene data show CDR1 as SGHTA and CDR2 as FQGNSA. V was trimmed by 1 base and J by 2 bases, leaving 8 bases between them. CDR3 length: 14 residues. The CDR3 spells CASSLVIENTEAFF. The DNA of the CDR3 is TGTGCCAGCAGCTTAGTGATTGAAAACACTGAAGCTTTCTTT.

CDR3 loop: CASRSTGPTEAFF. The DNA of the CDR3 is TGTGCCAGCAGGTCCACAGGTCCCACTGAAGCTTTCTTT. The rearrangement joins TRBV7-9 to TRBJ1-1, with D perhaps matching TRBD1 (5 bases). The CDR3 is made up of 13 amino acids. Germline values: CDR1 SEHNR, CDR2 FQNEAQ (reference sequence). The V gene lost 6 bases and the J gene lost 4 bases, with 12 bases spanning the gap.

This clone was observed a handful of times. This chain links TRBV11-3 with TRBJ2-2; the D gene could be TRBD1 or TRBD2 (6 bases each). CDR3 length: 15 residues. CDR1 and CDR2 from the germline V gene are SGHNT and YENEEA. V lost 5 bases, J lost 3 bases, and 13 bases lay in between. CDR3 amino acids: CASSRGRRDTGELFF. For the CDR3, the DNA is TGTGCCAGCAGCCGGGGGCGCCGAGACACCGGGGAGCTGTTTTTT.

A few counts support this clone. The CDR3 spells CASSLISGGPNNEQFF. In DNA form, the CDR3 reads TGTGCCAGCTCATTAATTAGCGGGGGACCAAACAATGAGCAGTTCTTC. The genes are TRBV18 and TRBJ2-1, with TRBD2 identical over 9 bases. Germline-derived CDR1 and CDR2 are KGHSH and LQKENI. J lost 5 bases, V lost 5 bases, and 10 bases had no gene match. This CDR3 contains 16 residues.

The chain links TRBV30 to TRBJ2-7; 9 bases fit TRBD1. There are 13 residues in the CDR3. Germline CDR1 reads GTSNPN; CDR2 reads SVGIG (reference sequence). V lost 4 bases to trimming and J lost 6 bases; unmatched junction nucleotides: 7. CDR3 residues: CAWTWDRVGEQYF. The DNA for the CDR3 is TGTGCCTGGACCTGGGACAGGGTAGGCGAGCAGTACTTC.

This sequence joins TRBV4-3 and TRBJ2-3; D possibly corresponds to TRBD2 (5 bases). Germline CDR1 and CDR2: LGHNA and YSLEER. CDR3 length equals 17 residues. Trimming removed 0 bases at V and 0 bases at J, with 13 bases between. The DNA of the CDR3 is TGCGCCAGCAGCCAAGATATGGAGCGGCTTAGCACAGATACGCAGTATTTT. Its protein is CASSQDMERLSTDTQYF.

The chain recombines TRBV10-2 with TRBJ1-4, with D uncertain. Germline CDR1 and CDR2: WSHSY and SAAADI. This CDR3 region has 14 residues. The V gene lost 2 bases and the J gene lost 10 bases, with 14 bases spanning the gap. The CDR3 region is CASSEQLEFGKLFF. CDR3 coding DNA: TGCGCCAGCAGTGAGCAACTGGAATTTGGAAAACTGTTTTTT.

In its sample, this clone was seen once. CDR3 bases: TGTGCCAGCAGCTTGGGCAGCAACACAGATACGCAGTATTTT. Protein: CASSLGSNTDTQYF. The chain combines TRBV7-8 with TRBJ2-3; D remains ambiguous. The length of the CDR3 is 14 residues. V lost 3 bases and J 2 bases, leaving 9 bases between the germline ends. Germline V gene sequence: CDR1 SGHVS, CDR2 FQNEAQ.

The V and J genes are TRBV5-1 and TRBJ2-7; 7 nucleotides align to TRBD1. This CDR3 has 14 residues. V shed 3 bases and J 3 bases; nucleotides not matched to a gene: 6. Germline CDR1 SGHRS, CDR2 YFSETQ. CDR3 residues: CASSSRQGRYEQYF. DNA for the CDR3: TGCGCCAGCAGCTCCCGACAGGGTCGCTACGAGCAGTACTTC. Looking up the rest from reference TRBV5-1 and TRBJ2-7 gives the full variable domain: KAGVTQTPRYLIKTRGQQVTLSCSPISGHRSVSWYQQTPGQGLQFLFEYFSETQRNKGNFPGRFSGRQFSNSRSEMNVSTLELGDSALYLCASSSRQGRYEQYFGPGTRLTVT.